A single sample gave rise to the 21 T cell receptor beta chains below, sequenced in a study of blood T cell repertoires in COVID-19. Repertoires were generated with immunoSEQ multiplex PCR, while TCRdb's copy carries only in-frame clones and drops some. The repertoire has 40,000 to 50,000 clones, around 82% of them found once; the top ten carry 11% to 15%. Material: peripheral blood. The receptors originated from a human donor in a cohort sampled during active COVID-19.

Only a few counts were recorded for this clone. V gene TRBV6-6 combines with J gene TRBJ2-7; 8 bases fit TRBD2. This CDR3 has 12 residues. The germline V gene has CDR1 MNHNY and CDR2 SVGAGI (reference sequence). With V trimmed by 8 bases and J by 7 bases, 7 bases remained unmatched. The CDR3 coding sequence is TGTGCCAGCCGGGCTAGCGGGCGAGAGCAGTACTTC. This encodes CASRASGREQYF.

The chain combines TRBV6-5 with TRBJ1-2; D gene unclear. V lost 0 bases, J lost 7 bases, and 15 bases lay in between. Germline values: CDR1 MNHEY, CDR2 SVGAGI. CDR3 length: 15 amino acids. DNA for the CDR3: TGTGCCAGCAGTTACTCGAAAAAGGCACTAGGTGGCTACACCTTC. Protein sequence: CASSYSKKALGGYTF.

This rearrangement joins TRBV30 to TRBJ1-2; the match to TRBD1 covers 7 bases. The trim removed 3 bases at V and 2 bases at J, leaving 9 bases unmatched. This CDR3 contains 15 residues. CDR1 and CDR2 (germline): GTSNPN, SVGIG (reference sequence). CDR3 sequence (DNA): TGTGCCTGGAGACGCCCGACAGGGACAAACTATGGCTACACCTTC. This translates into CAWRRPTGTNYGYTF.

The CDR3 DNA reads TGCAGCGTTCCCAGACAGGGCCCAAACTATGGCTACACCTTC. It encodes CSVPRQGPNYGYTF. V and J are TRBV29-1 and TRBJ1-2; 7 nucleotides match TRBD1. The trim removed 5 bases at V and 2 bases at J, leaving 8 bases unmatched. The CDR3 spans 14 residues. Germline values: CDR1 SQVTM, CDR2 ANQGSEA.

CDR3 loop: CASSYDGQGNTLHF. CDR3 nucleotides: TGTGCCAGCAGTTACGATGGGCAGGGAAACACCCTCCACTTT. The chain uses TRBV6-5 and TRBJ1-6; possibly TRBD1 for D (5 bases). Trimming took 2 bases from V and 14 from J, leaving 16 bases between them. CDR1 and CDR2 (germline): MNHEY, SVGAGI. This CDR3 contains 14 residues.

This chain uses TRBV29-1 with TRBJ2-5; 7 bases align to TRBD2. The CDR3 has 13 amino acids. The V gene's germline CDR1 is SQVTM and CDR2 ANQGSEA. The CDR3 DNA is TGCAGTGGCAAATGGGGGGGACAAGAGACCCAGTACTTC. The encoded protein is CSGKWGGQETQYF.

About this clone itself: One junction end does not reproduce the germline sequence, and a read error may be involved. The chain carries TRBV19 and TRBJ1-5; D unclear. Germline V gene sequence: CDR1 LNHDA, CDR2 SQIVND (reference sequence). CDR3 size: 12 residues. CDR3 sequence (DNA): TGTGCCAGTAGTCCGCGGGATCAACCCCAGCATTTT. Encoded protein: CASSPRDQPQHF.

J is TRBJ1-3 and V is TRBV4-1; the D is unclear. Germline V CDR1 and CDR2: MGHRA, YSYEKL. Deletions cut 2 bases from V and 0 bases from J, with 8 bases between. The CDR3 runs to 15 residues. The CDR3 loop is CASSQTGISGNTIYF. Written as DNA, the CDR3 is TGCGCCAGCAGCCAAACCGGGATCTCTGGAAACACCATATATTTT.

This chain joins TRBV29-1 and TRBJ2-7; 10 nucleotides match TRBD1. The ends lost 7 bases at V and 4 bases at J; junction bases unmatched: 10. Germline V gene data show CDR1 as SQVTM and CDR2 as ANQGSEA. The CDR3 runs to 14 residues. CDR3 in DNA: TGCAGCGCGATTCTCCGGGACAGGGGTTACGAGCAGTACTTC. It is translated as CSAILRDRGYEQYF.

The gene calls are TRBV19 and TRBJ2-7; 9 bases map to TRBD1. Trimming took 1 base from V and 2 from J; bases not matched to a gene: 6. CDR3 length equals 16 residues. Germline CDR1 LNHDA, CDR2 SQIVND (reference sequence). The CDR3 DNA reads as TGTGCCAGTAGTATAGGAAGGACAGGGGCCACCTACGAGCAGTACTTC. It yields the protein CASSIGRTGATYEQYF.

This clone has a handful of counts. The chain combines TRBV6-5 with TRBJ1-1, with 7 bases that match TRBD1. CDR3 size: 14 residues. V dropped 8 bases and J dropped 7; count of bases not matched to a gene: 13. Germline CDR1 MNHEY, CDR2 SVGAGI. CDR3 sequence: CASRRGSNNYEAFF. CDR3 nucleotides: TGTGCCAGCCGCAGGGGGAGCAACAACTATGAAGCTTTCTTT.

The V and J genes are TRBV6-2 or TRBV6-3 and TRBJ1-1; 7 nucleotides agree with TRBD1. Germline-derived CDR1 and CDR2 are MNHEY and SVGEGT. V shed 5 bases and J 8 bases; nucleotides not matched to a gene: 8. The CDR3 consists of 13 residues. CDR3 sequence: CASSLSRDREAFF. The CDR3, as DNA: TGTGCCAGCAGTCTGAGCCGGGACAGAGAAGCTTTCTTT.

The chain carries TRBV4-1 and TRBJ2-3; 9 bases match TRBD2. Germline V CDR1 and CDR2: MGHRA, YSYEKL. The CDR3 has 15 residues. Trimming removed 2 bases from V and 8 bases from J; junction bases left unmatched: 8. The CDR3 here is CASSQLAGSAATQYF. In DNA, the CDR3 is TGCGCCAGCAGCCAACTAGCGGGATCGGCGGCTACGCAGTATTTT.

The rearrangement links TRBV7-9 to TRBJ2-1; D is perhaps TRBD2 (5 bases). The CDR3 consists of 15 residues. V dropped 1 base and J dropped 8 bases, with 15 bases sitting between them. Germline V CDR1 and CDR2: SEHNR, FQNEAQ (reference sequence). CDR3 in DNA: TGTGCCAGCAGCTTAGGGAGAGGGAATGGGGATGAGCAGTTCTTC. Translated, it gives CASSLGRGNGDEQFF.

This clone was counted a single time. This sequence may be a read error, since a much larger clone differs from it by one base. This chain connects TRBV5-1 to TRBJ2-1; D is perhaps TRBD2 (6 bases). Per germline, CDR1 SGHRS and CDR2 YFSETQ. The CDR3 covers 15 residues. The V end was cut by 0 bases, the J end by 1 base, with 8 bases between. CDR3 in amino acids: CASSLVAGSYNEQFF. The CDR3 DNA is TGCGCCAGCAGCTTGGTGGCGGGGTCCTACAATGAGCAGTTCTTC.

The V gene is TRBV29-1, the J gene TRBJ1-3, with 8 nucleotides matching TRBD1. CDR1 and CDR2 from the germline V gene are SQVTM and ANQGSEA. V trimming: 7 bases; J trimming: 4 bases; junction bases outside the gene matches: 6. The CDR3 has 13 residues. In nucleotides, the CDR3 is TGCAGCGCACTACAGGGGGACGGAAACACCATATATTTT. Its protein is CSALQGDGNTIYF.

J is TRBJ1-1 and V is TRBV2; D not certain. V gave up 1 base and J gave up 1 base, with 13 bases separating them. CDR1 is SNHLY, CDR2 FYNNEI, per germline. The CDR3 consists of 16 residues. As DNA, the CDR3 is TGTGCCAGCAGTGAAGGCCTCTTTCGGGGGAACACTGAAGCTTTCTTT. Translated, it gives CASSEGLFRGNTEAFF.

This chain uses TRBV2 with TRBJ2-5; 11 bases match TRBD2. Trimming at V came to 6 bases and at J to 1 base, leaving 4 bases not matched to a gene. CDR1 and CDR2 (germline): SNHLY, FYNNEI. CDR3 length equals 15 residues. The CDR3 DNA is TGTGCCAGCAGATCGACTAGCGGGGTCCAAGAGACCCAGTACTTC. It yields the protein CASRSTSGVQETQYF.

The CDR3: CAISEPYGTQYF. The CDR3 bases are TGTGCCATCAGTGAACCCTACGGGACCCAGTACTTC. V usage is TRBV10-3 and J usage is TRBJ2-5, with no clear D. V was cut by 3 bases and J by 7 bases, with 9 bases left in between. Per the germline V gene, CDR1 is ENHRY and CDR2 is SYGVKD. The CDR3 covers 12 residues.

This clone came up a few times. The rearrangement links TRBV9 to TRBJ1-2; no definite D call. The V gene lost 4 bases and the J gene lost 5 bases, with 15 bases spanning the gap. The germline gives CDR1 SGDLS, CDR2 YYNGEE. The CDR3 has 14 amino acids. The CDR3 region has the DNA TGTGCCAGCAGCCTCGGCGAGGGCCCTTATGGCTACACCTTC. Protein sequence: CASSLGEGPYGYTF.

The chain uses TRBV7-9 and TRBJ2-3; 11 positions agree with TRBD1. Germline-derived CDR1 and CDR2 are SEHNR and FQNEAQ (reference sequence). The V and J ends lost 4 bases and 2 bases, in that order; junction bases with no gene match: 11. This CDR3 has 18 residues. CDR3 protein: CASSSDTGTGGFTDTQYF. CDR3 nucleotide sequence: TGTGCCAGCAGCTCGGATACCGGGACAGGGGGTTTCACAGATACGCAGTATTTT.